The T cell receptor beta chain described here comes from a study of blood T cell repertoires in COVID-19. Enrolment of Seattle patients took place during active infection, and they were followed longitudinally. This CDR3 contains 15 residues. The V gene lost 2 bases and the J gene lost 1 base, with 11 bases spanning the gap. In germline, CDR1 is SGHTA, CDR2 FQGNSA. Assay: immunoSEQ multiplex PCR; the TCRdb copy retains only in-frame clones and omits some. The table records 250,000 to 350,000 clones, approximately 84% of them present only once. The sequenced material came from peripheral blood. This clonotype was obtained from a human donor with COVID-19, enrolled during active disease. The donor label of this sample is uncertain. V is TRBV7-2 and J is TRBJ2-5, with D maybe TRBD2 (6 bases). CDR3 sequence (DNA): TGTGCCAGCAGCTTATTAGCGGAGGGCCAAGAGACCCAGTACTTC. Its protein product is CASSLLAEGQETQYF.